This T cell receptor (beta chain) was found in a study of memory CD4+ T cells and cytomegalovirus serostatus. Single viable CD3+CD4+CD8-CD45RO+ cells were sorted as the memory CD4+ T cells. The J segment lost 7 bases and the V segment lost 8 bases, leaving 6 bases of the junction unmatched. The CDR3 contains 13 residues. Germline CDR1 and CDR2: MDHEN and SYDVKM. The method was immunoSEQ multiplex PCR; TCRdb's version includes in-frame clones alone and lacks a portion of them. This table holds about 61,000 clones, approximately 78% found once. This TCR was recovered from an adult in good health and CMV-seronegative. What was sequenced was memory CD4+ T cells from blood. This rearrangement joins TRBV28 to TRBJ2-2, with 8 nucleotides matching TRBD2. The CDR3 reads CASHQRENGELFF. Here the CDR3 DNA reads TGTGCCAGCCACCAGCGGGAGAACGGGGAGCTGTTTTTT.